Sequencing of this TCR beta chain was carried out in a study of blood T cell repertoires in COVID-19 (dated by TCRdb to 2020 to 2022). About the investigation overall: Samples covering the acute and convalescent phases of COVID-19 were provided by collaborators in the United States, Italy and Spain. The sample metadata nearly always contained a de-identified subject ID, COVID-19 status, age in years and sex. Deeply sampled blood TCRbeta repertoires from subjects exposed to, actively infected with, or recovered from COVID-19 were included in the dataset. Samples were obtained from the ongoing ImmuneRACE study (first 160 participants) and from 1,254 subjects provided by 6 global collaborators. The repertoires were released in a freely available public database meant as a resource for research on the immune response to SARS-CoV-2. The material from the prospective study consisted of cDNA or gDNA derived from T cells, B-cell-depleted T cells, or PBMCs. Where available, HLA class I and class II types were taken from metadata supplied by the sample provider and were not determined by assay-based typing. The paper as a whole reports these results and caveats: Clinical and demographic metadata were provided uncurated, with the amount varying by source and participant.

Whole blood was collected in K2EDTA tubes by collaborating institutions according to the institutions' own protocols. Collaborator samples were shipped for TCRbeta analysis as frozen whole blood, isolated PBMCs, or DNA extracted from either sample type. CDR3 length: 15 amino acids, cysteine to phenylalanine. Only the CDR3 part of the read is kept: 45 bases, read in frame from the first base. V is trimmed back by 6 bases and J by 6 bases, and the junction contains 13 bases that no gene match accounts for. Based on the germline V gene (reference sequence), the CDR1 and CDR2 sequences are MNHNY and SVGAGI. Note on this clone: What antigen it recognizes has not been identified. Base qualities are not recorded, but no much larger clone differs from it by a single base.

TCRbeta CDR3 regions were amplified from genomic DNA by means of the immunoSEQ Assay, a bias-controlled multiplex PCR. As for the authors' bioinformatics: The number of nucleated cells in each sample was estimated by amplification of reference gene primers within the assay. To quantify the absolute abundance of each unique TCRbeta CDR3 rearrangement, sequence reads were collapsed and filtered. Productive Simpson clonality was computed per sample as the square root of Simpson's diversity index over productive rearrangements. TCRdb limited this immuneACCESS table to in-frame rearrangements with V and J called. A share of clones is missing; checked studies link under half to unresolved V genes, and the rest is unexplained. That table furnishes V, J and clone size, whereas the DNA furnished D and trimming. For this sample there are 150,000 to 200,000 clones; 85% to 90% appear just once. In total, the top ten clones hold about 4.2% of the sample.

Sequencing was carried out using peripheral blood. The V gene is TRBV6-6 and the J gene is TRBJ2-7, and TRBD1 aligns with 8 junction nucleotides. The receptor comes from a human donor in a cohort sampled during active COVID-19. CDR3 loop: CASSPPSAGGSEQYF. The bases are TGTGCCAGCAGCCCCCCCTCGGCAGGGGGCAGCGAGCAGTACTTC.